These 10 T cell receptor beta chains share one sample of origin, sequenced in a study of T cell repertoires in cytomegalovirus infection (dated by TCRdb to the late 2010s). The sequencer listed for this sample is Illumina HiSeq 1500. The public reads were run again by TCRdb, first through fastp at Q25 and then through MiXCR, and only productive beta chains were kept. Each CDR3 protein gets just one entry, which takes the most common genes and DNA from the rows behind it. Counted in this sample were 200,000 to 300,000 distinct CDR3 sequences; 8% to 9.5% of them appeared once. The leading ten clones occupy less than 15% of the sample. The sequencing sample was made of PBMCs. The origin of the receptors is a human donor in good health (CMV status not recorded). Some clones in this sample may be carry-over from other donors' samples.

This clonotype was counted at least ten times. The chain uses TRBV7-8 and TRBJ1-5, with D hard to call. This CDR3 spans 14 amino acids. V lost 2 bases and J lost 3, with 8 bases in between. The germline CDR1 and CDR2 sequences are SGHVS and FQNEAQ. The CDR3 DNA sequence: TGTGCCAGCAGCTTACGGCCCTACAATCAGCCCCAGCATTTT. Its translation: CASSLRPYNQPQHF.

This clonotype was seen only once. The V gene is TRBV12-3 or TRBV12-4, the J gene TRBJ2-7; D remains unclear. This CDR3 has 14 amino acids. V shed 4 bases and J shed 5 bases, with 15 bases lying between them. As DNA, the CDR3 is TGTGCCAGCAGTTCTGCCGGGCCGGCTCACGAGCAGTACTTC. Amino acid sequence: CASSSAGPAHEQYF.

In this sample, this clonotype turned up many times. The V and J genes are TRBV7-9 and TRBJ2-5, with TRBD2 matching over 14 bases. CDR1 SEHNR and CDR2 FQNEAQ come from the germline V gene (reference sequence). V shed 5 bases and J 8 bases; nucleotides not matched to a gene: 13. This CDR3 is 17 amino acids long. CDR3 residues: CASSPSPSGLAGGTQYF. CDR3 in DNA: TGTGCCAGCAGCCCTTCGCCGTCAGGACTAGCGGGGGGAACCCAGTACTTC.

This clonotype came up many times. The rearrangement uses TRBV7-9 and TRBJ2-7, with a tentative D call TRBD2 (5 bases). CDR3 length equals 17 residues. V shed 3 bases and J shed 2 bases, with 20 bases lying between them. Germline-derived CDR1 and CDR2 are SEHNR and FQNEAQ (reference sequence). The CDR3 DNA sequence: TGTGCCAGCAGCTTCCCTCCAGCGGTGGGAGTACCCTACGAGCAGTACTTC. It yields the protein CASSFPPAVGVPYEQYF.

This clonotype was observed at least ten times. The gene calls are TRBV7-2 and TRBJ2-3, with 13 bases that match TRBD2. This CDR3 is 18 amino acids long. CDR1 and CDR2 (germline): SGHTA, FQGNSA. V was clipped by 4 bases and J by 1 base; unmatched bases: 8. CDR3 region: CASSSRLAGGRGTDTQYF. The CDR3 DNA is TGTGCCAGCAGCTCTAGACTAGCGGGAGGCCGAGGCACAGATACGCAGTATTTT.

The J gene is TRBJ2-5, the V gene TRBV5-1; D is unclear. The CDR3 runs to 15 residues. CDR1 and CDR2 from the germline V gene are SGHRS and YFSETQ. The V end was cut by 1 base, the J end by 0 bases, with 10 bases between. Here the CDR3 DNA reads TGCGCCAGCAGCTTGAGGCAGGTCGACCAAGAGACCCAGTACTTC. This gives the protein CASSLRQVDQETQYF.

This clonotype was observed many times. The chain recombines TRBV4-1 with TRBJ1-1, with D unclear. The CDR3 has 13 residues. The V gene's germline CDR1 is MGHRA and CDR2 YSYEKL. The germline V and J ends were trimmed by 0 bases and 11 bases, with 13 bases remaining between them. The CDR3 is CASSQEVSLPAFF. The CDR3 nucleotides are TGCGCCAGCAGCCAAGAGGTGTCCTTACCCGCTTTCTTT.

In its sample, this clonotype was seen many times. The genes are TRBV7-6 and TRBJ1-1; D is unclear. This CDR3 is 14 amino acids long. Trimming stripped 3 bases from V and 1 base from J, with 9 bases between. In germline, CDR1 is SGHVS, CDR2 FNYEAQ. The CDR3 loop reads CASSLIQTNTEAFF. The CDR3 DNA follows: TGTGCCAGCAGCTTGATACAGACGAACACTGAAGCTTTCTTT.

This clonotype was recorded once. This rearrangement joins TRBV12-3 or TRBV12-4 to TRBJ2-1, with D perhaps assigned TRBD1 or TRBD2 (6 bases each). V lost 5 bases and J lost 4, with 18 bases in between. The CDR3 sequence is 16 residues long. The CDR3 DNA sequence: TGTGCCAGCAGTCTTCGACTTACGGGGGCTTACAATGAGCAGTTCTTC. This sequence encodes CASSLRLTGAYNEQFF.

This clonotype has a count of ten or more. The rearrangement uses TRBV28 and TRBJ2-1; 7 nucleotides agree with TRBD2. The CDR3 sequence is 16 residues long. Germline V gene sequence: CDR1 MDHEN, CDR2 SYDVKM. V shed 7 bases, J shed 0 bases, and the junction held 9 bases outside the gene matches. CDR3 bases: TGTGCCAGCATCCCAGGAGCGGGGAGCTCCTACAATGAGCAGTTCTTC. The encoded protein is CASIPGAGSSYNEQFF.